What follows are 30 T cell receptor beta chains derived from one specimen sequenced in a study of patients and donors after allogeneic stem cell transplantation. TCRdb re-derived calls from the RT-PCR reads in MiXCR, one entry per CDR3 protein. The profile covers approximately 170,000 distinct CDR3 sequences, with about 24% appearing a single time and 25% to 30% taken by the ten largest. The material sequenced was blood, either unsorted or a sorted T cell fraction (not recorded which). The receptors were sampled from a human donor who was either an allogeneic HSCT recipient or a stem cell or donor lymphocyte infusion donor (not recorded which). It is not recorded whose cells these are; they may come from a transplant donor.

The chain is built from TRBV3-1 and TRBJ2-1; no firm D call. This CDR3 spans 14 amino acids. CDR1 LGHDT and CDR2 YNNKEL come from the germline V gene (reference sequence). V lost 8 bases, J lost 7 bases, and 18 bases lay in between. The CDR3 DNA reads as TGTGCCAGCGCCGATTGGGCCGTGGCAAATGAGCAGTTCTTC. This translates into CASADWAVANEQFF.

The table lists this clonotype with many counts. The chain uses TRBV29-1 and TRBJ1-1, with D possibly TRBD1 on 5 matching bases. Germline V gives CDR1 SQVTM, CDR2 ANQGSEA. Trimming took off 4 bases at V and 4 bases at J, with 19 bases between the two ends. The CDR3 is 15 amino acids. Here the CDR3 DNA reads TGCAGCGTTGCCCTTGGGGGGGTCTGGGGCACTGAAGCTTTCTTT. This translates into CSVALGGVWGTEAFF.

The V call is TRBV7-6, the J call TRBJ2-7, with D perhaps assigned TRBD1 or TRBD2 (7 bases each). V lost 1 base to trimming and J lost 2 bases, with 15 bases between them. The CDR3 spans 16 residues. Looked up from germline, CDR1 is SGHVS and CDR2 is FNYEAQ. CDR3 loop: CASSLGGSRGTYEQYF. CDR3 sequence (DNA): TGTGCCAGCAGCTTAGGCGGGAGCAGGGGGACCTACGAGCAGTACTTC.

This clonotype came up a few times. V usage is TRBV5-6 and J usage is TRBJ2-5; the D gene is possibly TRBD1 (5 bases). Germline V gene lookup returns CDR1 SGHDT and CDR2 YYEEEE. V lost 6 bases and J lost 1, with 13 bases in between. The CDR3 runs 14 residues. The CDR3 spells CASITDSLQETQYF. As DNA, the CDR3 is TGTGCCAGCATCACCGACAGTCTCCAAGAGACCCAGTACTTC.

This clonotype appeared once. The gene calls are TRBV9 and TRBJ2-7, with 10 positions matching TRBD1. Per germline, CDR1 SGDLS and CDR2 YYNGEE. Trimming removed 4 bases from V and 4 bases from J; junction bases left unmatched: 5. There are 14 residues in the CDR3. The CDR3 loop is CASSPGQGGYEQYF. In DNA form, the CDR3 reads TGTGCCAGCAGCCCCGGACAGGGGGGGTACGAGCAGTACTTC.

This sequence joins TRBV6-5 and TRBJ2-1; D remains ambiguous. This CDR3 region has 17 residues. V was pared by 6 bases and J by 1 base, with 19 bases between. In germline, CDR1 is MNHEY, CDR2 SVGAGI. CDR3 sequence: CASRHQVYPTSYNEQFF. The DNA for the CDR3 is TGTGCCAGCAGACATCAGGTCTACCCAACTTCCTACAATGAGCAGTTCTTC.

CDR3 protein: CASSPLGHPSYEQYF. CDR3 DNA: TGTGCCAGCTCACCACTAGGACACCCCTCCTACGAGCAGTACTTC. This chain connects TRBV18 to TRBJ2-7; tentatively, D is TRBD1 (5 bases). The CDR3 has 15 residues. Germline V gene data show CDR1 as KGHSH and CDR2 as LQKENI. The germline V and J ends were trimmed by 1 base and 0 bases, with 10 bases remaining between them.

The chain links TRBV29-1 to TRBJ2-7; 8 bases are a match to TRBD1. V shed 6 bases, J shed 3 bases, and the junction held 7 bases outside the gene matches. Germline V CDR1 and CDR2: SQVTM, ANQGSEA. This CDR3 region has 13 residues. The CDR3 spells CSVADRADYEQYF. DNA for the CDR3: TGCAGCGTAGCGGACAGGGCGGACTACGAGCAGTACTTC.

This chain connects TRBV3-1 to TRBJ2-1, with no clear D. V lost 3 bases and J lost 10, with 19 bases in between. From germline, CDR1 is LGHDT and CDR2 YNNKEL (reference sequence). The CDR3 length is 15 residues. The CDR3 is CASSHSQTPPREQFF. Here the CDR3 DNA reads TGTGCCAGCAGCCATAGTCAAACTCCCCCCAGGGAGCAGTTCTTC.

The chain has TRBV12-3 or TRBV12-4 and TRBJ2-2, with 7 bases identical to TRBD1. The CDR3 loop spans 14 amino acids. The V and J ends lost 7 bases and 7 bases, in that order; junction bases with no gene match: 9. The CDR3 loop reads CASTTDRAIGELFF. Here the CDR3 DNA reads TGTGCCAGCACTACAGACAGGGCTATCGGGGAGCTGTTTTTT.

This clonotype occurred a few times. The V gene is TRBV10-3, the J gene TRBJ2-2; 8 bases match TRBD2. V was pared by 5 bases and J by 4 bases, with 9 bases of the junction left unmatched. This CDR3 has 16 residues. The germline CDR1 and CDR2 sequences are ENHRY and SYGVKD. CDR3 in DNA: TGTGCCATCAGTACCAACACAGCGGGGGCCACCGGGGAGCTGTTTTTT. This gives the protein CAISTNTAGATGELFF.

The chain has TRBV18 and TRBJ1-2; 7 nucleotides align to TRBD1. The CDR3 covers 15 residues. Germline V gives CDR1 KGHSH, CDR2 LQKENI. The ends lost 3 bases at V and 2 bases at J; junction bases unmatched: 6. CDR3 sequence: CASSPDRVSNYGYTF. The CDR3 DNA sequence: TGTGCCAGCTCACCCGACAGGGTTTCCAACTATGGCTACACCTTC.

In this sample, this clonotype turned up a few times. The chain is built from TRBV5-1 and TRBJ1-1, with D hard to call. From germline, CDR1 is SGHRS and CDR2 YFSETQ. V lost 1 base, J lost 2 bases, and 12 bases lay in between. CDR3 size: 15 residues. The CDR3 DNA is TGCGCCAGCAGCTTGATGATAGGGCTTAACACTGAAGCTTTCTTT. This codes for CASSLMIGLNTEAFF.

This sequence joins TRBV24-1 and TRBJ2-3, with unresolved D. The CDR3 extends over 14 amino acids. The V gene's germline CDR1 is KGHDR and CDR2 SFDVKD. V was pared by 0 bases and J by 0 bases, with 3 bases between. CDR3 DNA: TGTGCCACCAGTGATTTGTCCAGCACAGATACGCAGTATTTT. This encodes CATSDLSSTDTQYF.

V and J are TRBV5-1 and TRBJ2-1; 11 bases align to TRBD2. Germline CDR1 SGHRS, CDR2 YFSETQ. This CDR3 has 15 residues. With V trimmed by 0 bases and J by 8 bases, 4 bases remained unmatched. The CDR3 DNA reads as TGCGCCAGCAGCTTGGGACTAGCGGGGAAAGATGAGCAGTTCTTC. Its translation is CASSLGLAGKDEQFF.

As concerns this clonotype: One junction end does not reproduce the germline sequence, and a read error may be involved. The rearrangement uses TRBV7-7 and TRBJ2-1; D gene unclear. This CDR3 region has 13 residues. Per germline, CDR1 SSHAT and CDR2 FNYEAQ (reference sequence). Here the CDR3 reads CASSFTPDNEQFF. The DNA of the CDR3 is TGTGCTAGCAGCTTCACACCAGACAATGAGCAGTTCTTC.

This clonotype appeared many times. The CDR3 DNA sequence: TGCGCCAGTTCGACAGGGGGTTGGGACACTGAAGCTTTCTTT. Its protein product is CASSTGGWDTEAFF. This chain uses TRBV5-1 with TRBJ1-1, with 9 bases identical to TRBD1. With V trimmed by 8 bases and J by 3 bases, 8 bases remained unmatched. The CDR3 extends over 14 amino acids. CDR1 is SGHRS, CDR2 YFSETQ, per germline.

The chain recombines TRBV20-1 with TRBJ1-1, with D hard to call. Per germline, CDR1 DFQATT and CDR2 SNEGSKA (reference sequence). The germline V and J ends were trimmed by 0 bases and 1 base, with 6 bases remaining between them. CDR3 length: 13 residues. Written as DNA, the CDR3 is TGCAGTGCTAGAGATCCGGGGAACACTGAAGCTTTCTTT. Translating gives CSARDPGNTEAFF.

This clonotype was observed a handful of times. V gene TRBV10-3 combines with J gene TRBJ2-3; 7 bases agree with TRBD2. V shed 4 bases, J shed 11 bases, and the junction held 3 bases outside the gene matches. In germline, CDR1 is ENHRY, CDR2 SYGVKD. This CDR3 has 11 amino acids. This chain's CDR3 is CAISAPSGQYF. Here the CDR3 DNA reads TGTGCCATCAGTGCACCTAGCGGGCAGTATTTT.

The J gene is TRBJ1-1, the V gene TRBV10-3; D not resolved. CDR1 and CDR2 from the germline V gene are ENHRY and SYGVKD. The V end lost 3 bases, the J end lost 7 bases, and 9 bases lay between the germline ends. The CDR3 extends over 12 amino acids. CDR3 sequence (DNA): TGTGCCATCAGTGAAAACACGAATGAAGCTTTCTTT. Protein sequence: CAISENTNEAFF.

There are a few counts of this clonotype. The chain uses TRBV20-1 and TRBJ1-6, with 7 positions matching TRBD1. This CDR3 is 14 amino acids long. CDR1 and CDR2 (germline): DFQATT, SNEGSKA (reference sequence). The V segment lost 5 bases and the J segment 7 bases; nucleotides outside the gene matches: 8. Written as DNA, the CDR3 is TGCAGTGCTTCTCGACAGGGAGCAAATTCACCCCTCCACTTT. The encoded protein is CSASRQGANSPLHF.

This clonotype was seen only a few times. The J gene is TRBJ2-3, the V gene TRBV20-1; 9 bases match TRBD2. J gave up 6 bases and V 0 bases, and 7 bases lay outside the gene matches. The CDR3 extends over 15 amino acids. CDR1 is DFQATT and CDR2 is SNEGSKA in the germline V gene (reference sequence). Here the CDR3 reads CSAREPGLAGDTQYF. The CDR3 DNA reads TGCAGTGCTAGAGAACCGGGACTAGCAGGGGATACGCAGTATTTT.

The rearrangement links TRBV12-3 or TRBV12-4 to TRBJ2-2; D call uncertain. The CDR3 spans 15 residues. Deletions cut 3 bases from V and 0 bases from J, with 8 bases between. The CDR3: CASSLGSANTGELFF. The CDR3 DNA reads as TGTGCCAGCAGTTTGGGGTCCGCGAACACCGGGGAGCTGTTTTTT.

The CDR3 DNA reads as TGTGCCAGCAGTTCTACTAGCGGGGCCGGGAGTGAGCAGTACTTC. Translation gives CASSSTSGAGSEQYF. V is TRBV6-2 or TRBV6-3 and J is TRBJ2-7, with TRBD2 identical over 10 bases. The CDR3 is made up of 15 amino acids. The germline CDR1 and CDR2 sequences are MNHEY and SVGEGT. V was pared by 4 bases and J by 7 bases, with 10 bases of the junction left unmatched.

V usage is TRBV20-1 and J usage is TRBJ2-3; 7 bases are shared with TRBD2. The CDR3 is made up of 16 amino acids. Germline V gives CDR1 DFQATT, CDR2 SNEGSKA (reference sequence). Germline trimming cut 3 bases from V and 0 bases from J; bases unmatched to any gene: 9. CDR3 region: CSASSATSASTDTQYF. CDR3 sequence (DNA): TGCAGTGCTAGTTCGGCAACTAGCGCCAGCACAGATACGCAGTATTTT.

The chain is built from TRBV27 and TRBJ2-7; the D gene is possibly TRBD2 (5 bases). This CDR3 contains 13 residues. Germline V gene sequence: CDR1 MNHEY, CDR2 SMNVEV (reference sequence). The V end was cut by 5 bases, the J end by 2 bases, with 10 bases between. The chain's CDR3 is CASSPAGAYEQYF. In nucleotides, the CDR3 is TGTGCCAGCAGTCCCGCCGGGGCCTACGAGCAGTACTTC.

In this sample, this clonotype turned up a few times. The chain recombines TRBV6-6 with TRBJ2-1; D possibly corresponds to TRBD1 (6 bases). This CDR3 comprises 15 residues. V was shortened by 2 bases and J by 5 bases, with 13 bases between the two germline ends. Germline values: CDR1 MNHNY, CDR2 SVGAGI (reference sequence). The CDR3 nucleotides read TGTGCCAGCAGTTACCCGGGACAACCAGACAATGAGCAGTTCTTC. It is translated as CASSYPGQPDNEQFF.

The chain employs TRBV6-1 and TRBJ1-5, with 11 bases lining up with TRBD1. V lost 6 bases, J lost 7 bases, and 5 bases stayed unmatched. There are 14 residues in the CDR3. Germline values: CDR1 MNHNS, CDR2 SASEGT. This CDR3 is CASSGTGGRQPQHF. CDR3 nucleotides: TGTGCCAGCAGCGGGACAGGGGGACGCCAGCCCCAGCATTTT.

The J gene is TRBJ1-2, the V gene TRBV27; D not certain. This CDR3 spans 14 amino acids. The germline V gene has CDR1 MNHEY and CDR2 SMNVEV (reference sequence). Trimming removed 1 base at V and 2 bases at J, with 8 bases between. CDR3 amino acids: CASSLLEGNYGYTF. The CDR3 region has the DNA TGTGCCAGCAGTTTATTGGAGGGAAACTATGGCTACACCTTC.

This clonotype has more than one count but fewer than ten. This rearrangement joins TRBV5-1 to TRBJ1-5, with D hard to call. V was pared by 4 bases and J by 2 bases, with 22 bases between. CDR1 and CDR2 (germline): SGHRS, YFSETQ. CDR3 length: 18 amino acids. CDR3 coding DNA: TGCGCCAGCAGCCTCCCCTCCAAATTTCGATGGGGCAATCAGCCCCAGCATTTT. This translates into CASSLPSKFRWGNQPQHF.